The source of this TCR beta chain is a study of blood T cells in healthy people across ages. The study's findings and limits: Unsorted PBMCs prevented conclusive naive versus antigen-experienced comparison. With naive T cell percentage, TCR beta diversity showed a strong correlation.

This clonotype was seen a handful of times. Its antigen is unidentified. Every sample had a minimum of 6.5 million PBMCs isolated. The CDR3 contains 14 residues. CDR1 is SEHNR, CDR2 FQNEAQ, per germline (reference sequence). With V trimmed by 5 bases and J by 6 bases, 6 bases remained unmatched. Primers used in a second PCR of about 7 to 12 cycles were a sample-barcoded 5' primer and a J-beta primer mix. Template switching added a 12-random-nucleotide identifier to every cDNA molecule. TCRdb processed the 5' RACE reads anew with MiXCR; each CDR3 protein has one entry. The sample records about 1,800,000 distinct CDR3 sequences, roughly 30% being singletons.

The material sequenced was blood. The clonotype originates from a woman aged 25 to 39 in good health. The chain employs TRBV7-9 and TRBJ1-1, with 10 bases that match TRBD1. This CDR3 is CASSVGQGGSEAFF. CDR3 DNA sequence: TGTGCCAGCAGCGTAGGACAGGGGGGATCTGAAGCTTTCTTT.